This passage covers 27 T cell receptor beta chains from one sample sequenced in a study of long-term antiretroviral therapy in people with HIV. The authors ran the immunoSEQ assay, v3.0, at survey level. Repertoires were generated with immunoSEQ multiplex PCR, while TCRdb's copy carries only in-frame clones and drops some. Found here are under 20,000 clones, around 84% of them singletons; the top ten hold roughly 13%. The source was unsorted PBMCs, collected 0.3 years after starting antiretroviral therapy. The receptors were gathered from a woman between 45 and 65 years old with HIV.

This clone qualifies as medium-sized (0.01 to 0.1%). V gene TRBV30 combines with J gene TRBJ2-2; possible D gene TRBD2, 6 bases. Trimming took 2 bases from V and 9 from J, leaving 7 bases between them. CDR3 size: 11 residues. Germline CDR1 is GTSNPN and CDR2 is SVGIG (reference sequence). CDR3 in amino acids: CAWSTSWELFF. CDR3 bases: TGTGCCTGGAGTACTAGCTGGGAGCTGTTTTTT.

V usage is TRBV27 and J usage is TRBJ1-4, with D unresolved. Germline assignment: CDR1 MNHEY and CDR2 SMNVEV (reference sequence). The V and J ends lost 5 bases and 2 bases respectively, with 9 bases between them. CDR3 size: 14 residues. The CDR3 DNA reads as TGTGCCAGCAGTAAAAGGGCTACTAATGAAAAACTGTTTTTT. Residues: CASSKRATNEKLFF.

V usage is TRBV12-5 and J usage is TRBJ2-7; D gene uncertain. The V end was cut by 4 bases, the J end by 0 bases, with 7 bases between. Per germline, CDR1 LGHNT and CDR2 FRNRAP. There are 13 residues in the CDR3. The CDR3 region is CASGSTSSYEQYF. The CDR3 DNA is TGTGCTAGTGGTTCCACGAGCTCCTACGAGCAGTACTTC.

This rearrangement joins TRBV9 to TRBJ1-1, with TRBD1 identical over 9 bases. Trimming removed 3 bases from V and 1 base from J; junction bases left unmatched: 4. Germline CDR1 is SGDLS and CDR2 is YYNGEE. This CDR3 spans 15 amino acids. Here the CDR3 reads CASSERTGENTEAFF. The CDR3 nucleotides are TGTGCCAGCAGCGAACGGACAGGGGAGAACACTGAAGCTTTCTTT.

This clone was observed a few times. The chain has TRBV11-2 and TRBJ2-5; no clear D. Germline assignment: CDR1 SGHAT and CDR2 FQNNGV. This CDR3 is 12 amino acids long. With 2 bases removed from V and 5 bases from J, the gap between germline ends came to 6 bases. The CDR3 loop reads CASSLLRETQYF. CDR3 nucleotide sequence: TGTGCCAGCAGCTTACTCAGGGAGACCCAGTACTTC.

This clone was detected once. The gene calls are TRBV5-8 and TRBJ1-1; D might be TRBD1 (6 bases). Germline CDR1 and CDR2: SGHTS and YDEGEE. The CDR3 consists of 15 residues. The V and J ends lost 4 bases and 2 bases respectively, with 15 bases between them. CDR3 protein: CASSLYRGGNTEAFF. CDR3 bases: TGTGCCAGCAGCCTTTATCGGGGGGGCAACACTGAAGCTTTCTTT. The whole variable domain, remainder taken from reference TRBV5-8 and TRBJ1-1, is EAGVTQSPTHLIKTRGQQATLRCSPISGHTSVYWYQQALGLGLQFLLWYDEGEERNRGNFPPRFSGRQFPNYSSELNVNALELEDSALYLCASSLYRGGNTEAFFGQGTRLTVV.

The V call is TRBV21-1, the J call TRBJ2-7; the tabulated D call, TRBD1, remains unverified against the DNA. TRBV21-1 is a recognized pseudogene. The CDR3 sequence is 15 residues long. DNA for the CDR3: TGTGCCAGCCTGCAAACGGGACACCTGATCTACGAGCAGTACTTC. It yields the protein CASLQTGHLIYEQYF.

The V and J genes are TRBV30 and TRBJ2-3; TRBD1 is a possible D gene (5 bases). V gave up 0 bases and J gave up 3 bases, with 22 bases separating them. This CDR3 has 18 residues. The germline V gene encodes CDR1 GTSNPN and CDR2 SVGIG (reference sequence). DNA of the CDR3: TGTGCCTGGAGTGTACGTGTGACAGAGGCGATCTTTACAGATACGCAGTATTTT. Protein product: CAWSVRVTEAIFTDTQYF.

The V gene is TRBV14, the J gene TRBJ2-1; 8 bases fit TRBD2. Germline loops: CDR1 SGHDN, CDR2 FVKESK. The CDR3 is 17 residues long. After removal of 2 bases from V and 7 bases from J, the junction contained 13 bases not matched to a gene. The CDR3 sequence is CASSQQIPGVAGNEQFF. The DNA for the CDR3 is TGTGCCAGCAGCCAACAAATTCCGGGAGTAGCGGGAAATGAGCAGTTCTTC.

This clone occurred a few times. This rearrangement joins TRBV15 to TRBJ2-7; 11 bases map to TRBD1. Germline CDR1 reads LNHNV; CDR2 reads YYDKDF (reference sequence). This CDR3 has 18 residues. Losses at the gene ends were 3 bases for V and 3 bases for J; bases not matched to a gene: 13. CDR3 loop: CATSRAFVVGTGGYEQYF. CDR3 DNA: TGTGCCACCAGCAGGGCCTTTGTGGTGGGGACAGGGGGCTACGAGCAGTACTTC.

The V call is TRBV11-2, the J call TRBJ1-5; 8 bases agree with TRBD1. Germline V gives CDR1 SGHAT, CDR2 FQNNGV. There are 17 residues in the CDR3. The J segment lost 7 bases and the V segment lost 5 bases, leaving 16 bases of the junction unmatched. DNA for the CDR3: TGTGCCAGCAGCGAGTCATCAGGGGGCTCCTTCAGGCAGCCCCAGCATTTT. It is translated as CASSESSGGSFRQPQHF.

The V and J genes are TRBV6-5 and TRBJ2-7; D tentatively reads TRBD1 or TRBD2 (5 bases each). V lost 0 bases and J 2 bases, leaving 14 bases between the germline ends. The CDR3 length is 16 residues. Germline V CDR1 and CDR2: MNHEY, SVGAGI. In DNA, the CDR3 is TGTGCCAGCAGTTACTCATCAGGGACGTTAACCTACGAGCAGTACTTC. It yields the protein CASSYSSGTLTYEQYF.

The chain has TRBV29-1 and TRBJ1-1; D gene ambiguous. From germline, CDR1 is SQVTM and CDR2 ANQGSEA. CDR3 length: 14 residues. V gave up 6 bases and J gave up 0 bases, with 14 bases separating them. CDR3 amino acids: CSVARETLNTEAFF. CDR3 nucleotide sequence: TGCAGCGTAGCTAGAGAGACCCTGAACACTGAAGCTTTCTTT.

The J gene is TRBJ1-1, the V gene TRBV5-1; the D gene is possibly TRBD1 (6 bases). The germline V gene encodes CDR1 SGHRS and CDR2 YFSETQ. V was clipped by 0 bases and J by 3 bases, with 18 bases between them. The CDR3 loop spans 17 amino acids. CDR3 nucleotide sequence: TGCGCCAGCAGCTTGGGGTCGGGGGGGGCTGGGGACACTGAAGCTTTCTTT. It is translated as CASSLGSGGAGDTEAFF. The full variable domain, in which reference TRBV5-1 and TRBJ1-1 provide the parts outside the CDR3, is KAGVTQTPRYLIKTRGQQVTLSCSPISGHRSVSWYQQTPGQGLQFLFEYFSETQRNKGNFPGRFSGRQFSNSRSEMNVSTLELGDSALYLCASSLGSGGAGDTEAFFGQGTRLTVV.

This sequence joins TRBV27 and TRBJ2-1; 8 nucleotides match TRBD1. This CDR3 spans 15 amino acids. Germline CDR1 and CDR2: MNHEY and SMNVEV (reference sequence). Germline trimming cut 7 bases from V and 5 bases from J; bases unmatched to any gene: 10. CDR3 DNA: TGTGCCAGCACCCTTGCAGGGGGCGGTGACAATGAGCAGTTCTTC. Protein sequence: CASTLAGGGDNEQFF.

The chain employs TRBV7-9 and TRBJ2-7; maybe TRBD1 (6 bases). CDR3 length: 12 amino acids. The ends were cut back, 5 bases at V and 4 bases at J, with 9 bases in the middle. The germline V gene encodes CDR1 SEHNR and CDR2 FQNEAQ (reference sequence). The CDR3 spells CASSRTEYEQYF. The CDR3 bases are TGTGCCAGCAGCCGGACAGAATACGAGCAGTACTTC.

This chain joins TRBV19 and TRBJ1-6; 9 nucleotides line up with TRBD1. This CDR3 has 14 amino acids. Germline values: CDR1 LNHDA, CDR2 SQIVND (reference sequence). V lost 3 bases, J lost 11 bases, and 5 bases stayed unmatched. CDR3 nucleotides: TGTGCCAGTAGTATCGGGACAGGGCGTCCACCCCTCCACTTT. Its translation is CASSIGTGRPPLHF.

There are a few counts of this clone. The V gene is TRBV19, the J gene TRBJ2-7, with D perhaps matching TRBD2 (6 bases). The V end was cut by 6 bases, the J end by 0 bases, with 15 bases between. Germline V CDR1 and CDR2: LNHDA, SQIVND (reference sequence). The CDR3 is 15 amino acids. In DNA, the CDR3 is TGTGCCAGTAGCAATTCAGGGACTGGCTCCTACGAGCAGTACTTC. Its protein is CASSNSGTGSYEQYF.

The rearrangement uses TRBV6-1 and TRBJ2-7; D perhaps matches TRBD2 (6 bases). The V end lost 6 bases, the J end lost 3 bases, and 15 bases lay between the germline ends. Germline values: CDR1 MNHNS, CDR2 SASEGT. The CDR3 runs to 14 residues. The CDR3 bases are TGTGCCAGCAGGGCGCCCGGGACTCGCTACGAGCAGTACGTC. This encodes CASRAPGTRYEQYV.

The V call is TRBV19, the J call TRBJ1-3; 7 nucleotides line up with TRBD1. This CDR3 has 15 amino acids. Trimming took 5 bases from V and 0 from J; bases not matched to a gene: 4. Germline CDR1 LNHDA, CDR2 SQIVND (reference sequence). CDR3 nucleotide sequence: TGTGCCAGTAGTCGAGACAGGGACTCTGGAAACACCATATATTTT. Protein product: CASSRDRDSGNTIYF.

J is TRBJ1-2 and V is TRBV18; D might be TRBD1 (5 bases). The germline V and J ends were trimmed by 4 bases and 3 bases, with 18 bases remaining between them. The CDR3 extends over 16 amino acids. Per the germline V gene, CDR1 is KGHSH and CDR2 is LQKENI. The CDR3 region is CASSLYQGGSYYGYTF. In DNA, the CDR3 is TGTGCCAGCTCACTTTATCAGGGAGGGAGTTACTATGGCTACACCTTC.

The rearrangement links TRBV1 to TRBJ2-7; the table's TRBD2 call for D was not verified on the DNA. TRBV1 is shown as a pseudogene. CDR3 size: 17 residues. In DNA, the CDR3 is TGCACCAGCAGCCGAACGGGACTAGCGGGGGGGCCGGGAGAGCAGTACTTC. Amino acids: CTSSRTGLAGGPGEQYF.

The chain combines TRBV9 with TRBJ2-7; possible D gene TRBD2, 6 bases. This CDR3 contains 15 residues. CDR1 is SGDLS and CDR2 is YYNGEE in the germline V gene. The V and J ends lost 1 base and 0 bases respectively, with 11 bases between them. The DNA of the CDR3 is TGTGCCAGCAGCGTACGGGCGGGAAGCTCCTACGAGCAGTACTTC. Translation: CASSVRAGSSYEQYF.

This chain uses TRBV7-3 with TRBJ2-2; 12 positions agree with TRBD1. Germline assignment: CDR1 SGHTA and CDR2 FQGTGA. This CDR3 is built from 19 residues. The junction had 16 bases not matched to a gene; V was cut back by 4 bases and J by 7 bases. CDR3 protein: CASSSRPPGTGGADGELFF. CDR3 bases: TGTGCCAGCAGCTCGCGACCTCCTGGGACAGGGGGCGCGGACGGGGAGCTGTTTTTT.

This chain connects TRBV11-2 to TRBJ2-5; maybe TRBD1 (5 bases). Germline V gene lookup returns CDR1 SGHAT and CDR2 FQNNGV. The V end lost 1 base, the J end lost 1 base, and 7 bases lay between the germline ends. This CDR3 is built from 14 residues. CDR3 sequence reads: CASSLVDSQETQYF. Written as DNA, the CDR3 is TGTGCCAGCAGCTTAGTTGACAGCCAAGAGACCCAGTACTTC.

The rearrangement joins TRBV7-3 to TRBJ2-7; D may be TRBD2 (6 bases). The length of the CDR3 is 13 residues. CDR1 and CDR2 (germline): SGHTA, FQGTGA. Trimming cost V 1 base and J 5 bases, with 9 bases left between them. The CDR3 protein is CASSLNTGDEQYV. The CDR3 DNA is TGTGCCAGCAGCTTAAATACGGGGGACGAGCAGTACGTC.

As to this clone: A single base is all that separates this from a far larger clone, so a read error is likely. This chain joins TRBV7-9 and TRBJ1-2, with 8 bases that match TRBD1. CDR1 SEHNR and CDR2 FQNEAQ come from the germline V gene (reference sequence). The CDR3 runs to 13 residues. Trimming took 5 bases from V and 10 from J; bases not matched to a gene: 9. The CDR3 protein is CASSDRGGGDYTF. In DNA, the CDR3 is TGTGCCAGCAGCGACAGGGGAGGAGGCGACTACACCTTC.